Below are 31 T cell receptor beta chains sequenced from a single sample in a study of beta chain features in type 1 diabetes. What was sequenced were expressed TCRB transcripts, since all of the isolated RNA had been reverse transcribed. Assay used: immunoSEQ multiplex PCR; TCRdb lists only in-frame clones, some missing. The sample holds around 340,000 clones; less than 20% are singletons and the top ten take 0.035% to 0.055%. The sample consisted of naive CD4+ T cells from blood. The origin of the receptors is a woman aged 18-30 years in good health.

This rearrangement joins TRBV11-2 to TRBJ2-2; 10 nucleotides align to TRBD1. Germline V CDR1 and CDR2: SGHAT, FQNNGV. CDR3 size: 17 residues. Unmatched junction bases numbered 11, after V lost 5 bases and J lost 5 bases. The chain's CDR3 is CASSTRPGTGDTGELFF. CDR3 DNA: TGTGCCAGCAGCACGAGGCCAGGGACAGGGGATACCGGGGAGCTGTTTTTT.

The V and J genes are TRBV7-9 and TRBJ2-7, with D tentatively TRBD1 (6 bases). Between the trimmed V and J ends, which lost 4 bases and 6 bases, there was a span of 16 bases. Germline V gene sequence: CDR1 SEHNR, CDR2 FQNEAQ (reference sequence). There are 14 residues in the CDR3. CDR3 DNA: TGTGCCAGCAGCTACGGACAGCCCCCCGCCGAGCAGTACTTC. Its protein product is CASSYGQPPAEQYF.

This sequence joins TRBV18 and TRBJ2-3, with TRBD2 matching over 8 bases. The CDR3 extends over 15 amino acids. V shed 4 bases, J shed 2 bases, and the junction held 5 bases outside the gene matches. Germline CDR1 and CDR2: KGHSH and LQKENI. CDR3 in DNA: TGTGCCAGCTCACAAACTAGCGGACACACAGATACGCAGTATTTT. Translated: CASSQTSGHTDTQYF.

This clone has just a few counts. The chain uses TRBV30 and TRBJ1-1; 8 positions agree with TRBD1. Germline V CDR1 and CDR2: GTSNPN, SVGIG (reference sequence). The CDR3 sequence is 14 residues long. Trimming at V came to 0 bases and at J to 5 bases, leaving 5 bases not matched to a gene. The CDR3 region has the DNA TGTGCCTGGAGTGTACTGAACAGGGGGACTGAAGCTTTCTTT. Encoded protein: CAWSVLNRGTEAFF.

This clone was recorded a few times. The V call is TRBV29-1, the J call TRBJ1-1; 7 bases map to TRBD1. Germline V gene lookup returns CDR1 SQVTM and CDR2 ANQGSEA. The CDR3 length is 13 residues. The junction had 6 bases not matched to a gene; V was cut back by 7 bases and J by 1 base. The CDR3: CSGHRDRNTEAFF. The DNA of the CDR3 is TGCAGCGGCCACCGGGACAGGAACACTGAAGCTTTCTTT.

The CDR3 sequence is CASSPSLEAQNTEAFF. The CDR3 nucleotides read TGTGCCAGCAGCCCGTCATTGGAGGCCCAGAACACTGAAGCTTTCTTT. J is TRBJ1-1 and V is TRBV5-4; no firm D call. V gave up 4 bases and J gave up 1 base, with 17 bases separating them. The V gene's germline CDR1 is SGHNT and CDR2 YYREEE (reference sequence). The CDR3 extends over 16 amino acids.

The chain has TRBV10-3 and TRBJ1-2, with 8 bases identical to TRBD1. Germline CDR1 is ENHRY and CDR2 is SYGVKD. V shed 6 bases, J shed 7 bases, and the junction held 4 bases outside the gene matches. The CDR3 is made up of 12 amino acids. CDR3 region: CAISQGASGYTF. The CDR3 nucleotides are TGTGCCATCAGCCAGGGGGCGAGTGGCTACACCTTC.

In regard to this clone: This sample includes further DNA sequences coding for the same CDR3. The chain couples TRBV7-9 to TRBJ2-1; no firm D call. The CDR3 totals 11 residues. V was pared by 4 bases and J by 6 bases, with 4 bases between. Germline loops: CDR1 SEHNR, CDR2 FQNEAQ (reference sequence). The CDR3, as DNA: TGTGCCAGCAGCTCCGGCAATGAGCAGTTCTTC. Translating gives CASSSGNEQFF.

This clone was detected only a few times. V and J are TRBV7-9 and TRBJ2-7; 8 bases map to TRBD2. Germline CDR1 SEHNR, CDR2 FQNEAQ (reference sequence). There are 13 residues in the CDR3. Trimming at V came to 9 bases and at J to 0 bases, leaving 4 bases not matched to a gene. CDR3 region: CASSGDTSYEQYF. DNA of the CDR3: TGTGCCAGTAGCGGGGACACCTCCTACGAGCAGTACTTC. The full variable domain, completed using reference TRBV7-9 and TRBJ2-7, is DTGVSQNPRHKITKRGQNVTFRCDPISEHNRLYWYRQTLGQGPEFLTYFQNEAQLEKSRLLSDRFSAERPKGSFSTLEIQRTEQGDSAMYLCASSGDTSYEQYFGPGTRLTVT.

The chain couples TRBV7-3 to TRBJ1-2, with TRBD1 identical over 7 bases. Germline trimming cut 1 base from V and 9 bases from J; bases unmatched to any gene: 5. CDR3 length equals 13 residues. Germline V gene sequence: CDR1 SGHTA, CDR2 FQGTGA. CDR3 in amino acids: CASSLKGAGSYTF. The CDR3 DNA follows: TGTGCCAGCAGCTTAAAGGGGGCAGGGAGCTACACCTTC.

This clone has only a few counts. V and J are TRBV14 and TRBJ2-7, with 9 positions matching TRBD1. The CDR3 sequence is 15 residues long. Germline V gives CDR1 SGHDN, CDR2 FVKESK. V dropped 2 bases and J dropped 3; count of bases not matched to a gene: 5. DNA for the CDR3: TGTGCCAGCAGCCAATGGACAGGGGTTGACTACGAGCAGTACTTC. Its protein is CASSQWTGVDYEQYF.

The chain joins TRBV6-5 to TRBJ1-2; D gene uncertain. Germline-derived CDR1 and CDR2 are MNHEY and SVGAGI. The CDR3 is 13 residues long. The V gene lost 6 bases and the J gene lost 2 bases, with 10 bases spanning the gap. CDR3 sequence (DNA): TGTGCCAGCAGCATGACAAGGAACTATGGCTACACCTTC. Translating it yields CASSMTRNYGYTF.

This chain uses TRBV14 with TRBJ1-2; D is ambiguous. V lost 3 bases and J lost 6, with 17 bases in between. Germline V lookup: CDR1 SGHDN, CDR2 FVKESK. This CDR3 has 15 amino acids. The chain's CDR3 is CASSQYRFDSHGYTF. In DNA, the CDR3 is TGTGCCAGCAGCCAGTATAGATTCGATTCCCATGGCTACACCTTC.

In this sample, this clone turned up a few times. The J gene is TRBJ1-2, the V gene TRBV29-1, with D uncertain. The V and J ends lost 1 base and 2 bases respectively, with 14 bases between them. Germline CDR1 is SQVTM and CDR2 is ANQGSEA. CDR3 size: 15 residues. CDR3 DNA: TGCAGCGTTGAAGGGGCCAGGAACCCAAACTATGGCTACACCTTC. This translates into CSVEGARNPNYGYTF.

This clone was recorded a few times. The genes are TRBV9 and TRBJ2-1; 11 bases match TRBD2. The germline V gene encodes CDR1 SGDLS and CDR2 YYNGEE. The J segment lost 5 bases and the V segment lost 3 bases, leaving 7 bases of the junction unmatched. This CDR3 comprises 16 residues. DNA for the CDR3: TGTGCCAGCAGCGAGACCACTAGCGGGGGACACAATGAGCAGTTCTTC. Translation: CASSETTSGGHNEQFF. Using reference TRBV9 and TRBJ2-1 for the parts outside the CDR3, the full variable domain is DSGVTQTPKHLITATGQRVTLRCSPRSGDLSVYWYQQSLDQGLQFLIQYYNGEERAKGNILERFSAQQFPDLHSELNLSSLELGDSALYFCASSETTSGGHNEQFFGPGTRLTVL.

This clone was counted only a few times. The rearrangement joins TRBV7-2 to TRBJ2-4; 7 nucleotides agree with TRBD1. Germline CDR1 is SGHTA and CDR2 is FQGNSA. CDR3 length equals 16 residues. V was clipped by 5 bases and J by 7 bases; unmatched bases: 14. The CDR3 nucleotides are TGTGCCAGCAGCCCCGTTACGAGGGGGCTTGATAACATTCAGTACTTC. Its translation: CASSPVTRGLDNIQYF. The whole variable domain, filled in from reference TRBV7-2 and TRBJ2-4, reads GAGVSQSPSNKVTEKGKDVELRCDPISGHTALYWYRQSLGQGLEFLIYFQGNSAPDKSGLPSDRFSAERTGGSVSTLTIQRTQQEDSAVYLCASSPVTRGLDNIQYFGAGTRLSVL.

The chain uses TRBV5-1 and TRBJ2-3; 9 bases align to TRBD1. V lost 4 bases and J lost 2; bases outside the gene matches: 5. This CDR3 contains 15 residues. Germline V gives CDR1 SGHRS, CDR2 YFSETQ. CDR3 in DNA: TGCGCCAGCAGCCCTTGGGACAGGGCCACAGATACGCAGTATTTT. This sequence encodes CASSPWDRATDTQYF. Full variable domain (missing parts from reference TRBV5-1 and TRBJ2-3): KAGVTQTPRYLIKTRGQQVTLSCSPISGHRSVSWYQQTPGQGLQFLFEYFSETQRNKGNFPGRFSGRQFSNSRSEMNVSTLELGDSALYLCASSPWDRATDTQYFGPGTRLTVL.

The rearrangement uses TRBV5-1 and TRBJ2-5, with TRBD2 matching 12 bases. The CDR3 totals 15 residues. After removal of 3 bases from V and 4 bases from J, the junction contained 4 bases not matched to a gene. Germline lookup yields CDR1 SGHRS and CDR2 YFSETQ. This CDR3 is CASSSTSGGGETQYF. CDR3 in DNA: TGCGCCAGCAGCTCGACTAGCGGGGGAGGAGAGACCCAGTACTTC.

This clone has more than one count but fewer than ten. The gene calls are TRBV18 and TRBJ1-1; possible D gene TRBD1, 6 bases. V was shortened by 0 bases and J by 6 bases, with 14 bases between the two germline ends. Germline V gives CDR1 KGHSH, CDR2 LQKENI. The CDR3 contains 15 residues. CDR3 bases: TGTGCCAGCTCACCACCGGCAGGGACAAGGTCTGAAGCTTTCTTT. As protein: CASSPPAGTRSEAFF. The complete variable domain, with remaining parts taken from reference TRBV18 and TRBJ1-1, reads NAGVMQNPRHLVRRRGQEARLRCSPMKGHSHVYWYRQLPEEGLKFMVYLQKENIIDESGMPKERFSAEFPKEGPSILRIQQVVRGDSAAYFCASSPPAGTRSEAFFGQGTRLTVV.

The rearrangement links TRBV11-2 to TRBJ2-5, with D possibly being TRBD1 (5 bases). The CDR3 sequence is 14 residues long. The germline CDR1 and CDR2 sequences are SGHAT and FQNNGV. V lost 5 bases and J 1 base, leaving 11 bases between the germline ends. CDR3 amino acids: CASSPRGAQETQYF. The CDR3 DNA follows: TGTGCCAGCAGCCCTCGTGGGGCCCAAGAGACCCAGTACTTC.

The chain has TRBV30 and TRBJ1-1; 8 positions match TRBD1. V was clipped by 1 base and J by 5 bases; unmatched bases: 6. CDR1 is GTSNPN, CDR2 SVGIG, per germline (reference sequence). The CDR3 runs to 14 residues. CDR3 in amino acids: CAWSEQGAETEAFF. CDR3 nucleotide sequence: TGTGCCTGGAGTGAGCAGGGGGCGGAAACTGAAGCTTTCTTT.

In this sample, this clone turned up many times. CDR3 sequence (DNA): TGTGCCAGCACCATCGGAGGGTCCGATGAGCAGTTCTTC. It is translated as CASTIGGSDEQFF. This chain links TRBV14 with TRBJ2-1; D may be TRBD2 (6 bases). CDR3 length: 13 residues. V lost 7 bases, J lost 8 bases, and 15 bases lay in between. Germline V gene lookup returns CDR1 SGHDN and CDR2 FVKESK.

The chain couples TRBV20-1 to TRBJ2-1; D is ambiguous. The CDR3 consists of 8 residues. The V gene's germline CDR1 is DFQATT and CDR2 SNEGSKA (reference sequence). V gave up 6 bases and J gave up 15 bases, with 9 bases separating them. The CDR3: CSAPPGFF. In DNA, the CDR3 is TGCAGTGCCCCTCCGGGGTTCTTC.

This clone has more than one count but fewer than ten. V usage is TRBV7-2 and J usage is TRBJ1-2; tentative D call: TRBD1 (6 bases). CDR1 is SGHTA and CDR2 is FQGNSA in the germline V gene. The CDR3 is 15 residues long. The ends were cut back, 5 bases at V and 7 bases at J, with 20 bases in the middle. CDR3 region: CASSPRMDSVGGYTF. The CDR3 DNA reads TGTGCCAGCAGCCCCCGGATGGACAGTGTGGGTGGCTACACCTTC.

This clone was counted only a few times. V and J are TRBV5-1 and TRBJ1-6; TRBD1 matches at 10 bases. Unmatched junction bases numbered 5, after V lost 4 bases and J lost 7 bases. This CDR3 spans 15 amino acids. Germline V gene lookup returns CDR1 SGHRS and CDR2 YFSETQ. The CDR3 is CASSVGTGDNSPLHF. CDR3 bases: TGCGCCAGCAGCGTGGGGACAGGGGACAATTCACCCCTCCACTTT. Using reference TRBV5-1 and TRBJ1-6 for the parts outside the CDR3, the full variable domain is KAGVTQTPRYLIKTRGQQVTLSCSPISGHRSVSWYQQTPGQGLQFLFEYFSETQRNKGNFPGRFSGRQFSNSRSEMNVSTLELGDSALYLCASSVGTGDNSPLHFGNGTRLTVT.

The rearrangement joins TRBV4-2 to TRBJ2-3, with D perhaps TRBD2 (7 bases). This CDR3 comprises 16 residues. V lost 4 bases and J lost 7, with 21 bases in between. CDR1 is LGHNA and CDR2 is YNFKEQ in the germline V gene. In DNA, the CDR3 is TGTGCCAGCAGCCTGAGCGGGGCAGGGGATGGTTATACGCAGTATTTT. Its protein is CASSLSGAGDGYTQYF.

This clone was counted a few times. The chain combines TRBV30 with TRBJ2-7; D not resolved. The CDR3 contains 15 residues. CDR1 and CDR2 (germline): GTSNPN, SVGIG (reference sequence). Trimming took off 4 bases at V and 5 bases at J, with 21 bases between the two ends. CDR3 bases: TGTGCCTGGACCCCTCTAGGCCGTTCGGCCCACGAGCAGTACTTC. It encodes CAWTPLGRSAHEQYF. Together with reference TRBV30 and TRBJ2-7, the CDR3 gives the full variable domain: SQTIHQWPATLVQPVGSPLSLECTVEGTSNPNLYWYRQAAGRGLQLLFYSVGIGQISSEVPQNLSASRPQDRQFILSSKKLLLSDSGFYLCAWTPLGRSAHEQYFGPGTRLTVT.

The chain employs TRBV5-1 and TRBJ2-5, with D perhaps TRBD2 (5 bases). V lost 3 bases and J 5 bases, leaving 17 bases between the germline ends. Germline V gives CDR1 SGHRS, CDR2 YFSETQ. The CDR3 is made up of 15 amino acids. This chain's CDR3 is CASSYGSGGMETQYF. The CDR3 DNA reads TGCGCCAGCAGCTACGGATCCGGAGGCATGGAGACCCAGTACTTC.

This clone was seen more than once but under ten times. This chain connects TRBV5-1 to TRBJ2-3, with 9 nucleotides matching TRBD2. Losses at the gene ends were 4 bases for V and 0 bases for J; bases not matched to a gene: 3. This CDR3 is 15 amino acids long. CDR1 SGHRS and CDR2 YFSETQ come from the germline V gene. The CDR3 protein is CASSLSGSSTDTQYF. CDR3 bases: TGCGCCAGCAGCCTTAGCGGGAGCAGCACAGATACGCAGTATTTT.

This sequence joins TRBV11-2 and TRBJ2-5; D not certain. CDR1 and CDR2 from the germline V gene are SGHAT and FQNNGV. Trimming removed 4 bases from V and 4 bases from J, with 13 bases in between. CDR3 length equals 14 residues. CDR3 protein: CASSSLRRPETQYF. The CDR3, as DNA: TGTGCCAGCAGCTCCCTTCGGCGGCCAGAGACCCAGTACTTC.

The chain employs TRBV4-1 and TRBJ2-1; 10 nucleotides line up with TRBD2. V shed 0 bases and J 6 bases; nucleotides not matched to a gene: 8. The CDR3 totals 17 residues. CDR1 and CDR2 from the germline V gene are MGHRA and YSYEKL. The CDR3 protein is CASSQDKSGGGGNEQFF. As DNA, the CDR3 is TGCGCCAGCAGCCAAGATAAGAGCGGGGGGGGTGGCAATGAGCAGTTCTTC.